A single T cell receptor beta chain is shown here with its context. Its antigen is undetermined. This sample stems from a study of CD8 T cells in ankylosing spondylitis. CDR3 size: 15 residues. Deletions cut 0 bases from V and 4 bases from J, with 12 bases between. From germline, CDR1 is MGHRA and CDR2 YSYEKL. From the 5' RACE reads, TCRdb called clonotypes with MiXCR, one entry per CDR3 protein. The data contain 200,000 or so distinct CDR3 sequences, 15% to 20% of them singletons. Study-level results: Reportedly, matched ankylosing spondylitis synovial fluid was significantly enriched for disease-linked clones. Ankylosing spondylitis blood appeared to carry a characteristic TCR beta motif of under ten highly homologous variants.

Sequenced: blood, either unsorted or a sorted T cell fraction (not recorded which). The sequence was collected from a male donor aged 10-29 years with ankylosing spondylitis or in good health (not recorded which). The chain recombines TRBV4-1 with TRBJ1-2, with D perhaps matching TRBD1 (6 bases). Here the CDR3 reads CASSQEGARGYGYTF. Written as DNA, the CDR3 is TGCGCCAGCAGCCAAGAAGGCGCCAGGGGCTATGGCTACACCTTC.